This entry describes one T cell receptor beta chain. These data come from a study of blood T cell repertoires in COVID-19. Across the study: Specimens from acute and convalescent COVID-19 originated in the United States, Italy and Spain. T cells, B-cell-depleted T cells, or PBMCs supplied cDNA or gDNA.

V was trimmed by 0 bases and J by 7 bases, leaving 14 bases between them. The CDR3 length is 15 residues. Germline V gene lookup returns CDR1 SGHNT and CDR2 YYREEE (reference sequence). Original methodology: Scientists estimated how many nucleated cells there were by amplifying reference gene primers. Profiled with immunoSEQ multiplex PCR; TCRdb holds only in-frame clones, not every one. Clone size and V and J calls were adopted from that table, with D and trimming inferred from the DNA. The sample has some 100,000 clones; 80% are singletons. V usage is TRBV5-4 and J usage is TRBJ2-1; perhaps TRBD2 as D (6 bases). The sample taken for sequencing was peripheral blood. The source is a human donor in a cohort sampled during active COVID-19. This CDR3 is CASSLVIGRGNEQFF. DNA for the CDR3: TGTGCCAGCAGCTTGGTTATAGGCCGGGGGAATGAGCAGTTCTTC.